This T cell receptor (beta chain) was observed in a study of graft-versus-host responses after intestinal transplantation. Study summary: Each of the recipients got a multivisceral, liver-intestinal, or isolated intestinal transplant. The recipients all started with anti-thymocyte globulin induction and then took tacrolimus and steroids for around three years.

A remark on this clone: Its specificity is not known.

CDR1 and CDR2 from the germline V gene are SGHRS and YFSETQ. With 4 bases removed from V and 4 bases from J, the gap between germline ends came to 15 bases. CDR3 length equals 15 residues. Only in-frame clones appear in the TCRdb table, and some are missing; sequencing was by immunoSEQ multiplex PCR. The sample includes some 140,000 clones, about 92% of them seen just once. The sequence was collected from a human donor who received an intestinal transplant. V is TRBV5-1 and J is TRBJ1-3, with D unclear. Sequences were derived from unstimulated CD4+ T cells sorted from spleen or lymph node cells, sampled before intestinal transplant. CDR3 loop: CASSPVDAPGNTIYF. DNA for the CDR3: TGCGCCAGCAGCCCCGTTGATGCGCCAGGAAACACCATATATTTT.